Presented here are 30 T cell receptor beta chains from one specimen sequenced in a study of cytomegalovirus exposure and HLA in healthy donors. Amplification used 60 Vbeta primers and 13 Jbeta primers. Generated by immunoSEQ multiplex PCR, the TCRdb table keeps only in-frame clones and is missing some. This table has 110,000 to 150,000 clones, 75% appearing once. The sequenced material came from PBMCs. The origin of the receptors is a man younger than 45 in good health and CMV-seronegative.

The CDR3 DNA is TGCAGCGTTGGGCGGGAGACTAAGAACACTGAAGCTTTCTTT. It yields the protein CSVGRETKNTEAFF. The rearrangement uses TRBV29-1 and TRBJ1-1; no firm D call. The germline CDR1 and CDR2 sequences are SQVTM and ANQGSEA. This CDR3 is built from 14 residues. Trimming took off 4 bases at V and 1 base at J, with 13 bases between the two ends. Together with reference TRBV29-1 and TRBJ1-1, the CDR3 gives the full variable domain: SAVISQKPSRDICQRGTSLTIQCQVDSQVTMMFWYRQQPGQSLTLIATANQGSEATYESGFVIDKFPISRPNLTFSTLTVSNMSPEDSSIYLCSVGRETKNTEAFFGQGTRLTVV.

Worth noting for this clone: Different DNA sequences within this sample yield the same CDR3. V usage is TRBV27 and J usage is TRBJ1-2; D uncertain. The CDR3 loop spans 13 amino acids. The V end lost 7 bases, the J end lost 4 bases, and 13 bases lay between the germline ends. Germline V gene data show CDR1 as MNHEY and CDR2 as SMNVEV (reference sequence). The CDR3 sequence is CASKRGSLYGYTF. CDR3 sequence (DNA): TGTGCCAGCAAACGGGGAAGCCTCTATGGCTACACCTTC.

V usage is TRBV5-1 and J usage is TRBJ1-6, with D hard to call. Germline CDR1 reads SGHRS; CDR2 reads YFSETQ. The CDR3 spans 12 residues. The V gene lost 4 bases and the J gene lost 6 bases, with 5 bases spanning the gap. CDR3 nucleotide sequence: TGCGCCAGCAGCCACTTTAATTCACCCCTCCACTTT. The encoded protein is CASSHFNSPLHF.

The chain recombines TRBV15 with TRBJ1-2; unclear D gene. Germline V gene data show CDR1 as LNHNV and CDR2 as YYDKDF (reference sequence). V lost 0 bases and J lost 0, with 5 bases in between. The CDR3 length is 14 residues. CDR3 residues: CATSRDLANYGYTF. For the CDR3, the DNA is TGTGCCACCAGCAGAGATTTAGCTAACTATGGCTACACCTTC.

The chain employs TRBV11-3 and TRBJ2-7; 7 bases are shared with TRBD1. Trimming removed 4 bases from V and 6 bases from J; junction bases left unmatched: 9. This CDR3 is 14 amino acids long. Germline CDR1 and CDR2: SGHNT and YENEEA. The CDR3 here is CASSSRDEGAEQYF. DNA for the CDR3: TGTGCCAGCAGCTCTCGGGACGAGGGGGCCGAGCAGTACTTC. Combining the CDR3 with reference TRBV11-3 and TRBJ2-7 gives the whole variable domain EAGVVQSPRYKIIEKKQPVAFWCNPISGHNTLYWYLQNLGQGPELLIRYENEEAVDDSQLPKDRFSAERLKGVDSTLKIQPAELGDSAVYLCASSSRDEGAEQYFGPGTRLTVT.

The chain combines TRBV14 with TRBJ1-4; TRBD1 matches 8 bases. The CDR3 has 15 residues. In germline, CDR1 is SGHDN, CDR2 FVKESK. V shed 0 bases and J 7 bases; nucleotides not matched to a gene: 4. The CDR3 reads CASSQDWQGAEKLFF. In DNA, the CDR3 is TGTGCCAGCAGCCAAGATTGGCAGGGGGCTGAAAAACTGTTTTTT.

The chain is built from TRBV9 and TRBJ1-2; 9 nucleotides match TRBD1. Looked up from germline, CDR1 is SGDLS and CDR2 is YYNGEE. Germline trimming cut 0 bases from V and 7 bases from J; bases unmatched to any gene: 4. The CDR3 has 14 amino acids. CDR3 region: CASSVGDRAAGYTF. The CDR3 coding sequence is TGTGCCAGCAGCGTAGGGGACAGGGCGGCTGGCTACACCTTC.

The rearrangement links TRBV6-4 to TRBJ2-1, with 9 positions matching TRBD2. Germline V gives CDR1 MRHNA, CDR2 SNTAGT. The V gene end was trimmed by 5 bases and the J gene end by 9 bases; junction bases not matched to a gene: 11. The CDR3 covers 15 residues. The CDR3 nucleotides read TGTGCCAGCAGTCCCCCAGGGACTAGCCGTAGTGAGCAGTTCTTC. Translated: CASSPPGTSRSEQFF.

This chain links TRBV15 with TRBJ2-5; 8 bases align to TRBD2. This CDR3 region has 17 residues. The germline V gene encodes CDR1 LNHNV and CDR2 YYDKDF (reference sequence). Trimming removed 2 bases from V and 0 bases from J; junction bases left unmatched: 8. The CDR3 DNA is TGTGCCACCAGCAGATCCGCGGCCGGGGGGGACCAAGAGACCCAGTACTTC. Amino acid sequence: CATSRSAAGGDQETQYF.

The chain is built from TRBV25-1 and TRBJ1-1; a weak D match, TRBD1 (6 bases). CDR1 is MGHDK, CDR2 SYGVNS, per germline. The CDR3 is made up of 15 amino acids. The V gene lost 0 bases and the J gene lost 1 base, with 9 bases spanning the gap. This chain's CDR3 is CASSEYGRGNTEAFF. As DNA, the CDR3 is TGTGCCAGCAGTGAATATGGCAGGGGGAACACTGAAGCTTTCTTT.

The chain is built from TRBV28 and TRBJ1-1; 7 bases align to TRBD1. CDR1 MDHEN and CDR2 SYDVKM come from the germline V gene. CDR3 size: 14 residues. V lost 6 bases, J lost 4 bases, and 8 bases stayed unmatched. CDR3 sequence: CASRRDRVATEAFF. DNA of the CDR3: TGTGCCAGCAGAAGAGACAGGGTGGCCACTGAAGCTTTCTTT.

A few counts support this clone. This chain uses TRBV25-1 with TRBJ2-1; 11 bases align to TRBD2. The ends lost 2 bases at V and 6 bases at J; junction bases unmatched: 6. The germline CDR1 and CDR2 sequences are MGHDK and SYGVNS. The CDR3 runs to 16 residues. CDR3 coding DNA: TGTGCCAGCAGTGAAACCGGGACTAGCGGATCCAATGAGCAGTTCTTC. The encoded protein is CASSETGTSGSNEQFF. Together with reference TRBV25-1 and TRBJ2-1, the CDR3 gives the full variable domain: EADIYQTPRYLVIGTGKKITLECSQTMGHDKMYWYQQDPGMELHLIHYSYGVNSTEKGDLSSESTVSRIRTEHFPLTLESARPSHTSQYLCASSETGTSGSNEQFFGPGTRLTVL.

The V call is TRBV9, the J call TRBJ1-2, with D uncertain. The V end lost 4 bases, the J end lost 4 bases, and 17 bases lay between the germline ends. Per germline, CDR1 SGDLS and CDR2 YYNGEE. This CDR3 has 15 amino acids. The chain's CDR3 is CASSPDGSVFYGYTF. The CDR3 DNA is TGTGCCAGCAGCCCGGACGGGAGTGTTTTCTATGGCTACACCTTC.

DNA for the CDR3: TGTGCCAGCAGCTTCCGGGACAGCCAGGAGGCTGGAAACACCATATATTTT. Protein: CASSFRDSQEAGNTIYF. V and J are TRBV7-9 and TRBJ1-3, with 7 bases lining up with TRBD1. Germline V gene data show CDR1 as SEHNR and CDR2 as FQNEAQ (reference sequence). This CDR3 has 17 amino acids. Trimming cost V 3 bases and J 2 bases; bases outside gene matches: 10.

There are a few counts of this clone. The rearrangement links TRBV27 to TRBJ2-3; D is unresolved. The CDR3 sequence is 15 residues long. Germline CDR1 reads MNHEY; CDR2 reads SMNVEV (reference sequence). V lost 1 base and J 0 bases, leaving 8 bases between the germline ends. CDR3 sequence: CASSLYSTSTDTQYF. In nucleotides, the CDR3 is TGTGCCAGCAGTTTATACTCGACTAGCACAGATACGCAGTATTTT.

The chain combines TRBV5-1 with TRBJ1-2; perhaps TRBD1 as D (5 bases). CDR3 length equals 15 residues. Germline V gene data show CDR1 as SGHRS and CDR2 as YFSETQ. The V gene lost 4 bases and the J gene lost 0 bases, with 13 bases spanning the gap. The CDR3, as DNA: TGCGCCAGCAGCCCGAAGACGGGGGCTAACTATGGCTACACCTTC. Residues: CASSPKTGANYGYTF. Full variable domain (remainder filled in from reference TRBV5-1 and TRBJ1-2): KAGVTQTPRYLIKTRGQQVTLSCSPISGHRSVSWYQQTPGQGLQFLFEYFSETQRNKGNFPGRFSGRQFSNSRSEMNVSTLELGDSALYLCASSPKTGANYGYTFGSGTRLTVV.

The genes are TRBV2 and TRBJ2-1; the match to TRBD2 covers 14 bases. Germline V gene lookup returns CDR1 SNHLY and CDR2 FYNNEI. The CDR3 sequence is 15 residues long. V dropped 5 bases and J dropped 12; count of bases not matched to a gene: 9. The CDR3 DNA reads as TGTGCCAGCAGTCCTTACGGGACTAGCGGGGGAAGGCAGTTCTTC. This codes for CASSPYGTSGGRQFF.

In DNA, the CDR3 is TGTGCCAGCAGTTACGGACTAACCCCGGACTCACCCCTCCACTTT. It yields the protein CASSYGLTPDSPLHF. The gene calls are TRBV6-5 and TRBJ1-6; D call uncertain. CDR3 length equals 15 residues. Per the germline V gene, CDR1 is MNHEY and CDR2 is SVGAGI. V gave up 2 bases and J gave up 10 bases, with 15 bases separating them.

The rearrangement links TRBV28 to TRBJ1-2, with 7 bases matching TRBD1. V was clipped by 4 bases and J by 4 bases; unmatched bases: 9. CDR3 length equals 15 residues. CDR1 is MDHEN, CDR2 SYDVKM, per germline. The CDR3 loop is CASSSPGTDFYGYTF. In DNA form, the CDR3 reads TGTGCCAGCAGTTCCCCCGGGACAGACTTCTATGGCTACACCTTC.

The chain carries TRBV2 and TRBJ2-5; weak D call: TRBD2 (6 bases). V was clipped by 4 bases and J by 5 bases, with 17 bases between them. Germline CDR1 and CDR2: SNHLY and FYNNEI. The CDR3 extends over 15 amino acids. As DNA, the CDR3 is TGTGCCAGCAGTGGATGGGACCCAGGGAGGGAGACCCAGTACTTC. This codes for CASSGWDPGRETQYF.

The chain joins TRBV29-1 to TRBJ1-2; the D gene is possibly TRBD1 (6 bases). The ends were cut back, 6 bases at V and 6 bases at J, with 14 bases in the middle. Germline CDR1 reads SQVTM; CDR2 reads ANQGSEA. The CDR3 runs 12 residues. CDR3 nucleotide sequence: TGCAGCGTCCCGGGGAGGGACAATGGCTACACCTTC. Translation gives CSVPGRDNGYTF.

In this sample, this clone turned up once. V gene TRBV5-1 combines with J gene TRBJ1-2, with D maybe TRBD1 (6 bases). The CDR3 has 16 residues. V was pared by 0 bases and J by 2 bases, with 14 bases between. Germline V gives CDR1 SGHRS, CDR2 YFSETQ. The CDR3 here is CASSLEAQGRNYGYTF. The DNA of the CDR3 is TGCGCCAGCAGCTTGGAAGCGCAGGGGCGAAACTATGGCTACACCTTC.

The chain combines TRBV7-2 with TRBJ1-3; 9 bases align to TRBD1. Germline trimming cut 1 base from V and 3 bases from J; bases unmatched to any gene: 4. The CDR3 contains 16 residues. Germline V gene lookup returns CDR1 SGHTA and CDR2 FQGNSA. The CDR3 here is CASSLVRQGVGNTIYF. CDR3 bases: TGTGCCAGCAGCTTAGTCCGACAGGGGGTTGGAAACACCATATATTTT.

Note on this clone: The junction shows a germline mismatch at one end, possibly a read error. As DNA, the CDR3 is TGTGCTAGCAGCCACGGGGGGTCGGGGACCCAGTACTTC. Its translation: CASSHGGSGTQYF. The chain joins TRBV7-7 to TRBJ2-5; 7 nucleotides align to TRBD2. Germline V gives CDR1 SSHAT, CDR2 FNYEAQ (reference sequence). This CDR3 contains 13 residues.

The chain employs TRBV6-5 and TRBJ1-5; D unclear. V gave up 6 bases and J gave up 0 bases, with 6 bases separating them. Germline assignment: CDR1 MNHEY and CDR2 SVGAGI. This CDR3 spans 13 amino acids. CDR3: CASSQFSNQPQHF. CDR3 nucleotide sequence: TGTGCCAGCAGCCAGTTTAGCAATCAGCCCCAGCATTTT.

The chain combines TRBV28 with TRBJ1-6; 9 positions match TRBD1. CDR3 length: 14 amino acids. The ends lost 4 bases at V and 7 bases at J; junction bases unmatched: 2. From germline, CDR1 is MDHEN and CDR2 SYDVKM. CDR3 sequence reads: CASSSGTGNSPLHF. In DNA, the CDR3 is TGTGCCAGCAGTTCCGGGACAGGGAATTCACCCCTCCACTTT.

This rearrangement joins TRBV5-7 to TRBJ1-5; D unclear. TRBV5-7 carries the ORF label, with uncertain function. The ends were cut back, 2 bases at V and 5 bases at J, with 5 bases in the middle. The CDR3 is 12 amino acids. CDR3 coding DNA: TGTGCCAGCAGCTTACACCATCAGCCCCAGCATTTT. Protein: CASSLHHQPQHF.

This chain joins TRBV30 and TRBJ1-5, with D unresolved. V was pared by 2 bases and J by 2 bases, with 13 bases between. The CDR3 loop spans 15 amino acids. CDR1 GTSNPN and CDR2 SVGIG come from the germline V gene (reference sequence). The CDR3 protein is CAWSHRVSGNQPQHF. The CDR3 DNA reads as TGTGCCTGGAGTCACCGGGTCTCGGGCAATCAGCCCCAGCATTTT.

The genes are TRBV7-9 and TRBJ2-3, with D maybe TRBD1 (6 bases). Germline CDR1 reads SEHNR; CDR2 reads FQNEAQ (reference sequence). Trimming removed 5 bases at V and 1 base at J, with 7 bases between. The length of the CDR3 is 13 residues. Here the CDR3 DNA reads TGTGCCAGCAGCGAGGGGGGCACAGATACGCAGTATTTT. Amino acids: CASSEGGTDTQYF.

The sample holds a few counts of this clone. One end of the junction is discordant with germline, which a read error may explain. The chain is built from TRBV5-4 and TRBJ2-6, with 12 bases lining up with TRBD1. The CDR3 consists of 17 residues. Germline lookup yields CDR1 SGHNT and CDR2 YYREEE (reference sequence). The CDR3: CASSAGTGGSGANGLTF. CDR3 nucleotide sequence: TGTGCCAGCAGCGCCGGGACAGGGGGCTCTGGGGCCAACGGCCTGACTTTC.